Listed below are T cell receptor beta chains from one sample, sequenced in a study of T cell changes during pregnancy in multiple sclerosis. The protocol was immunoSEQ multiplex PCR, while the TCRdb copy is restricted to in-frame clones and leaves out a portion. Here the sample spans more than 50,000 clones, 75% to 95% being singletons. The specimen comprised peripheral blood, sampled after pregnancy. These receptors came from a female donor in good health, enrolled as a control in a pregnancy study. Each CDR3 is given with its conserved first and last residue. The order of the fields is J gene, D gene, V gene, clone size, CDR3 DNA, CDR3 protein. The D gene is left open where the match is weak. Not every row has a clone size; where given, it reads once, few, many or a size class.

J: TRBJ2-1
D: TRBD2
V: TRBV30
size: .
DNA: TGTGCCTGGAGTATCGGGGAGGGGTATGAGCAGTTCTTC
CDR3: CAWSIGEGYEQFF

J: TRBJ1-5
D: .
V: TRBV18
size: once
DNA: TGTGCCAGCTCACGAGACATTACCGAGCCCCAGCATTTT
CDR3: CASSRDITEPQHF

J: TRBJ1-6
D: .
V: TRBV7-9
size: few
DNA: TGTGCCAGCAGCTTGGAGGGTTCACCCCTCCACTTT
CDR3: CASSLEGSPLHF

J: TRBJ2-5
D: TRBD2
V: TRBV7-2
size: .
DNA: TGTGCCAGCGCGGGAACTAGCGGTGTGACCCAGTACTTC
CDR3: CASAGTSGVTQYF

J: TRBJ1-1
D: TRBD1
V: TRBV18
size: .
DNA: TGTGCCAGCTCGTCACAGGGGGACACTGAAGCTTTCTTT
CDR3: CASSSQGDTEAFF

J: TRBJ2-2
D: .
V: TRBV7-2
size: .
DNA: TGTGCCAGCAGCCCGCGGACAGAGACCGGGGAGCTGTTTTTT
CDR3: CASSPRTETGELFF

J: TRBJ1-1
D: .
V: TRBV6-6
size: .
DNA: TGTGCCAGCAGTTACGGAGACTTTAGTGAAGCTTTCTTT
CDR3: CASSYGDFSEAFF

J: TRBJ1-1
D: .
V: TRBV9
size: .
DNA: TGTGCCAGCAGCGTATCCGGACAGACCAACACTGAAGCTTTCTTT
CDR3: CASSVSGQTNTEAFF

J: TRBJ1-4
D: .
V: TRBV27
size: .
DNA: TGTGCCAGCAGTTTCGGGGGGCTAGTTGAAAAACTGTTTTTT
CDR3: CASSFGGLVEKLFF

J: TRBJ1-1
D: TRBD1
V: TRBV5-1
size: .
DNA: TGCGCCAGCAGCCTAGGACAGGGGGCTGTGAACACTGAAGCTTTCTTT
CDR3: CASSLGQGAVNTEAFF

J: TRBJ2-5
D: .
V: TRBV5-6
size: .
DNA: TGTGCCAGCAGCTTGGTCCAGATGGAGACCCAGTACTTC
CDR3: CASSLVQMETQYF

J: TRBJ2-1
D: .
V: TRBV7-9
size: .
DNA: TGTGCCAGCAGCGTCCGGTTCTTC
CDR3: CASSVRFF

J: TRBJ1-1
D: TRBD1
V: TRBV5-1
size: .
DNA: TGCGCCAGCAGGTACAGGGGGAACAACACTGAAGCTTTCTTT
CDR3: CASRYRGNNTEAFF

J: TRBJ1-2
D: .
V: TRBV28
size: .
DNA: TGTGCCAGCAGTTTGGGGACATACTATGGCTACACCTTC
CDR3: CASSLGTYYGYTF

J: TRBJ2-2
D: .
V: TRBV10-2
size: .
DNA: TGCGCCAGCCTTAAACAGTTGAACACCGGGGAGCTGTTTTTT
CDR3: CASLKQLNTGELFF

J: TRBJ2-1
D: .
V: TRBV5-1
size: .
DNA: TGCGCCAGCAGGGGAGGGGCGGGGGCAGGCCACAATGAGCAGTTCTTC
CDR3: CASRGGAGAGHNEQFF

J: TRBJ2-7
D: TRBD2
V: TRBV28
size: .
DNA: TGTGCCAGCATCTCCCTCGCGGGAGTGGGTTACGAGCAGTACTTC
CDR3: CASISLAGVGYEQYF

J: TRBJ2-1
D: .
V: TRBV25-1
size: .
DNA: TGTGCCAGCAGTGACAATAATTTCAGGAGGTGGTCCTACAATGAGCAGTTCTTC
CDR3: CASSDNNFRRWSYNEQFF

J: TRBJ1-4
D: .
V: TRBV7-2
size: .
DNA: TGTGCCAGCAGCACGTGGTCCGGGACTAATGAAAAACTGTTTTTT
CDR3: CASSTWSGTNEKLFF

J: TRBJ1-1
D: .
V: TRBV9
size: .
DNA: TGTGCCAGCAGCGTCCAATTGAGGAACACTGAAGCTTTCTTT
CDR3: CASSVQLRNTEAFF

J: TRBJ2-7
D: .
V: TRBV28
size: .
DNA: TGTGCCAGCAGGCCTCTCGACAGCTCCTACGAGCAGTACTTC
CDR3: CASRPLDSSYEQYF

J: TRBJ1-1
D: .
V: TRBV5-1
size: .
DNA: TGCGCCAGCAGCTTTTCCAGGCAAATGATGAACACTGAAGCTTTCTTT
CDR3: CASSFSRQMMNTEAFF

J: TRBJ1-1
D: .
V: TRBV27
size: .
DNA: TGTGCCAGCAGTTTATCAGGGAGGGAAGCTTTCTTT
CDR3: CASSLSGREAFF

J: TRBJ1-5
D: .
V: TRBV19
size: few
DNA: TGTGCCAGTGAGGCAGCTTCTAATCAGCCCCAGCATTTT
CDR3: CASEAASNQPQHF

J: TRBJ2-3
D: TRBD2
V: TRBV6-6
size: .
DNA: TGTGCCAGCAGCAGGACCGGGACTAGCGTGACAGATACGCAGTATTTT
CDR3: CASSRTGTSVTDTQYF

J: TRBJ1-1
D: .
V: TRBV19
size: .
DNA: TGTGCCAGTATCAAGACAGAAACGAACACTGAAGCTTTCTTT
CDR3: CASIKTETNTEAFF

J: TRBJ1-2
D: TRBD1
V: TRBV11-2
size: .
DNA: TGTGCCAGCAGCTTAGATCCAAACAGGGGGGGTATAAATGGCTACACCTTC
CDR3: CASSLDPNRGGINGYTF

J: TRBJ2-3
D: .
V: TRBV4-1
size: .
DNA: TGCGCCAGCAGCCAAGAAGGGGGAACTAGCACAGATACGCAGTATTTT
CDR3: CASSQEGGTSTDTQYF

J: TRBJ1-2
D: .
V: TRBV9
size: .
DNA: TGTGCCAGCAGCCCTGACGCGGGGGGTTCAGGCTATGGCTACACCTTC
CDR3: CASSPDAGGSGYGYTF

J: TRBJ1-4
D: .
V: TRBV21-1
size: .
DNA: TGTGCCAGCAGGAAAACAGGGCAAAGTGAAAAACTGTTTTTT
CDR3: CASRKTGQSEKLFF

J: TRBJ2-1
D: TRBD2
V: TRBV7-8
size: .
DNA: TGTGCCAGCAGCTTAGCGGTGTCTAGCGGGAGTAATGAGCAGTTCTTC
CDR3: CASSLAVSSGSNEQFF

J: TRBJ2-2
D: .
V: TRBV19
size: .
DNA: TGTGCCAGTAGCCCCCGTCTTAACACCGGGGAGCTGTTTTTT
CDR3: CASSPRLNTGELFF

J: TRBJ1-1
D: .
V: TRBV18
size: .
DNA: TGTGCCAGCTCAGAAGGGGGGGGAACTGAAGCTTTCTTT
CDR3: CASSEGGGTEAFF

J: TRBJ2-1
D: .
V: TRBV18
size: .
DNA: TGTGCCAGCTCCGTGGGGTCAGGGACCTACAATGAGCAGTTCTTC
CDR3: CASSVGSGTYNEQFF

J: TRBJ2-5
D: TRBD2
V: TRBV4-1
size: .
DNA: TGCGCCAGCAGCCAAGCGGGAGGGCCTAGAGAGACCCAGTACTTC
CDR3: CASSQAGGPRETQYF

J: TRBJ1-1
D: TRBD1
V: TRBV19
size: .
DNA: TGTGCCAGTAACCTGGACAGGGGAAGCACTGAAGCTTTCTTT
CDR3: CASNLDRGSTEAFF

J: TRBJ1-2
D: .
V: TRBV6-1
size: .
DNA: TGTGCCAGCACTTGGGGGGAAGGGGGCTACACCTTC
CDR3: CASTWGEGGYTF

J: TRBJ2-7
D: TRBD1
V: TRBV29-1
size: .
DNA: TGCAGCGTCCCCGGAGGGGACAGGGACGTTGGGGTTTCCTACGAGCAGTACTTC
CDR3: CSVPGGDRDVGVSYEQYF

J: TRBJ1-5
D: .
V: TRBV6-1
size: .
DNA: TGTGCCAGCAGTGAAGTCCGGGGTCAAAATCAGCCCCAGCATTTT
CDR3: CASSEVRGQNQPQHF

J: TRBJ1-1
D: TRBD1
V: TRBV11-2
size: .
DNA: TGTGCCAGCAGCAATGACAGGGTGGTAGCTTTCTTT
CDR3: CASSNDRVVAFF

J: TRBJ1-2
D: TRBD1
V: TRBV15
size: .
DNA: TGTGCCACCAGCAGAGGGGACAGGATGGCTAACTATGGCTACACCTTC
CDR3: CATSRGDRMANYGYTF

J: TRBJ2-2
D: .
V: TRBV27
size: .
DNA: TGTGCCGTCCAAGGGATAGTCCGGGGAAACACCGGGGAGCTGTTTTTT
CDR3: CAVQGIVRGNTGELFF

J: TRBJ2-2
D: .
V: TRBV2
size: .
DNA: TGTGCCAGCAGTGAATGGGGATCCCGGGGGACCGGGGAGCTGTTTTTT
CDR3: CASSEWGSRGTGELFF

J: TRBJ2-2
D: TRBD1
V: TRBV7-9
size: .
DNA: TGTGCCAGCAGTTCACCCCGGGACAGGGGTGGGACCGGGGAGCTGTTTTTT
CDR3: CASSSPRDRGGTGELFF

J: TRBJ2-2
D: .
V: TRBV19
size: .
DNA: TGTGCCAGTAGTGTCTCGGACACCGGGGAGCTGTTTTTT
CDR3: CASSVSDTGELFF

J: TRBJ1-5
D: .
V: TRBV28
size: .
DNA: TGTGCCAGCATCGAGGCAGCCACTGATCAGCCCCAGCATTTT
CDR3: CASIEAATDQPQHF

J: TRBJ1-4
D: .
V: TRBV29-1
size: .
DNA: TGCAGCGTTGAAGATCTACAGGGTCGGCCAGAAAAACTGTTTTTT
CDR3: CSVEDLQGRPEKLFF

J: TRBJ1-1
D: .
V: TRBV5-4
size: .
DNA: TGTGCCAGCAGCGCAACGCCTAGGGGAGGGGGCACTGAAGCTTTCTTT
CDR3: CASSATPRGGGTEAFF